Here is one T cell receptor beta chain with its context. The data originate from a study of blood T cell repertoires in COVID-19. Turning to the study itself: Sites in the United States, Italy and Spain provided acute and convalescent COVID-19 samples. Nucleic acid was either cDNA or gDNA, and it came from T cells, B-cell-depleted T cells, or PBMCs.

The length of the CDR3 is 15 residues. Germline V lookup: CDR1 PRHDT, CDR2 FYEKMQ (reference sequence). V trimming: 3 bases; J trimming: 2 bases; junction bases outside the gene matches: 3. Per the original data handling: Amplified reference gene primers provided the basis for estimating nucleated cell counts. Clones were read by immunoSEQ multiplex PCR, and TCRdb kept only the in-frame ones, dropping some. The V and J calls and clone size are taken from that table; D and trimming were inferred from the DNA. The sample contains roughly 670,000 clones, 90% of which appear only once. The receptor was isolated from a woman aged 18-30 years with acute or convalescent COVID-19. Input material: peripheral blood. J is TRBJ2-7 and V is TRBV13; 11 nucleotides match TRBD1. CDR3 sequence (DNA): TGTGCCAGCAGCTTGGGGACAGGGGGAACCTACGAGCAGTACTTC. The encoded protein is CASSLGTGGTYEQYF. Variable domain in full (rest from reference TRBV13 and TRBJ2-7): AAGVIQSPRHLIKEKRETATLKCYPIPRHDTVYWYQQGPGQDPQFLISFYEKMQSDKGSIPDRFSAQQFSDYHSELNMSSLELGDSALYFCASSLGTGGTYEQYFGPGTRLTVT.